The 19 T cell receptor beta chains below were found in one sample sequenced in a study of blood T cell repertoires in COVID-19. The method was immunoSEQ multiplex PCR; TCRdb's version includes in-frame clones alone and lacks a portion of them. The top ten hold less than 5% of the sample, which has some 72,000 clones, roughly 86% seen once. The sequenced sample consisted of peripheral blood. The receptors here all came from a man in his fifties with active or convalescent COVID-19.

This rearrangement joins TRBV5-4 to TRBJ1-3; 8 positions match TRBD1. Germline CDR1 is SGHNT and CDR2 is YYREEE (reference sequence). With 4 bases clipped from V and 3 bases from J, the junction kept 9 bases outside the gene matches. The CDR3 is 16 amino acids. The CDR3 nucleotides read TGTGCCAGCAGCGTTGGACAGGGTATACTTGGAAACACCATATATTTT. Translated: CASSVGQGILGNTIYF.

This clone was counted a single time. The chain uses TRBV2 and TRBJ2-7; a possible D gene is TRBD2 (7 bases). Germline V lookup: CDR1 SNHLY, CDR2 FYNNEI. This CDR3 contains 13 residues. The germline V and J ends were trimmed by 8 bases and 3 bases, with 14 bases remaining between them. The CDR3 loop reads CASAGGAYYEQYF. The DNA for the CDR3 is TGTGCCAGCGCTGGGGGGGCCTACTACGAGCAGTACTTC.

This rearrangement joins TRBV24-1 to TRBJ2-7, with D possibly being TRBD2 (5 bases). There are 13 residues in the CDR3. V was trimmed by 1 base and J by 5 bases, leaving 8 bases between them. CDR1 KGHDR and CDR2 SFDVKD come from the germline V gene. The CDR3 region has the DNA TGTGCCACCAGTGATTTCGCGGGCGACGAGCAGTACTTC. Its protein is CATSDFAGDEQYF.

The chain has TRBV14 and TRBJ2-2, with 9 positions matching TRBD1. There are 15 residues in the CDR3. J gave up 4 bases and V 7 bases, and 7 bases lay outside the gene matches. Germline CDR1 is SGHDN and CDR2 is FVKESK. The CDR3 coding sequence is TGTGCCAGCAATCGACAGGGGGGATCCACCGGGGAGCTGTTTTTT. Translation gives CASNRQGGSTGELFF. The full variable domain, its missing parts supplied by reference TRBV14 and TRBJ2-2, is EAGVTQFPSHSVIEKGQTVTLRCDPISGHDNLYWYRRVMGKEIKFLLHFVKESKQDESGMPNNRFLAERTGGTYSTLKVQPAELEDSGVYFCASNRQGGSTGELFFGEGSRLTVL.

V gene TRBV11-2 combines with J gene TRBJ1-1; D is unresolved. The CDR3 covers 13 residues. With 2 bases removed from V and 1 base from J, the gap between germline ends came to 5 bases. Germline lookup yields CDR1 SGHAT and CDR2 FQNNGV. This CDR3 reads CASSLLANTEAFF. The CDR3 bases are TGTGCCAGCAGCTTATTGGCGAACACTGAAGCTTTCTTT.

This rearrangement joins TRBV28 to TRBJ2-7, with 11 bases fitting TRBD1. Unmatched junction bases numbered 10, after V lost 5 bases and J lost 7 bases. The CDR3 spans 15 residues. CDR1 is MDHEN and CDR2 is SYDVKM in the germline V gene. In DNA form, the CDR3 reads TGTGCCAGCAGTCCCCGTGGACAGGGGGCGAGGGAGCAGTACTTC. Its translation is CASSPRGQGAREQYF.

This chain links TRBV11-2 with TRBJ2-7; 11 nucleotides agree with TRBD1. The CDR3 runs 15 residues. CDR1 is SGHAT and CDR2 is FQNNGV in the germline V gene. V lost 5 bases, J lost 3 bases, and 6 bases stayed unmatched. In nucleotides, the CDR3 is TGTGCCAGCAGCCCCGGGACAGGGGGTAACTACGAGCAGTACGTC. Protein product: CASSPGTGGNYEQYV.

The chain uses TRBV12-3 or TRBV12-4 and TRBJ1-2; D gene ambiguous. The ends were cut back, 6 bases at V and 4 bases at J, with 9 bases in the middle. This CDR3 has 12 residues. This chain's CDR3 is CASSRPGYGYTF. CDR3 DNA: TGTGCCAGCAGCCGACCAGGCTATGGCTACACCTTC.

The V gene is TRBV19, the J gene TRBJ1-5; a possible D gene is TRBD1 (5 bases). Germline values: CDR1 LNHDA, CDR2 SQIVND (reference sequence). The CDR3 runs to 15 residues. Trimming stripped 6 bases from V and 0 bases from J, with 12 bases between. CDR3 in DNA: TGTGCCAGTAGCCCAGACAGTAATAGCAATCAGCCCCAGCATTTT. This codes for CASSPDSNSNQPQHF.

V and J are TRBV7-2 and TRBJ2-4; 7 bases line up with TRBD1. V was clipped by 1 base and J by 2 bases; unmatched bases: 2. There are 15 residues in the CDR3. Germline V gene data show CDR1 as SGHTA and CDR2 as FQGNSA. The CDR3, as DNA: TGTGCCAGCAGCTTAGACAGGGGTTCCAAAAACATTCAGTACTTC. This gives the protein CASSLDRGSKNIQYF.

The CDR3 is CASRSEGGRNYEQYV. For the CDR3, the DNA is TGTGCCAGCAGATCCGAGGGGGGGCGTAACTACGAGCAGTACGTC. The chain employs TRBV28 and TRBJ2-7; perhaps TRBD2 as D (7 bases). V dropped 6 bases and J dropped 3 bases, with 18 bases sitting between them. Per the germline V gene, CDR1 is MDHEN and CDR2 is SYDVKM. The CDR3 length is 15 residues.

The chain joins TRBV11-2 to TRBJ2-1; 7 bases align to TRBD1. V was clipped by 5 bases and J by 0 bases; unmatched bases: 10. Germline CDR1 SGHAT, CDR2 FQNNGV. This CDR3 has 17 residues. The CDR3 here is CASSPTGTASSYNEQFF. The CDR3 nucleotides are TGTGCCAGCAGCCCGACCGGGACAGCAAGCTCCTACAATGAGCAGTTCTTC.

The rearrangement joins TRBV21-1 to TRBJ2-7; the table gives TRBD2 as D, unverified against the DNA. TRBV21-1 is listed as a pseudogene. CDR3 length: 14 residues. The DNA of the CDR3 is TGTGCCAGCAGCAAAGACTTATTCGGCTACGAGCAGTACGTC. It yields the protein CASSKDLFGYEQYV.

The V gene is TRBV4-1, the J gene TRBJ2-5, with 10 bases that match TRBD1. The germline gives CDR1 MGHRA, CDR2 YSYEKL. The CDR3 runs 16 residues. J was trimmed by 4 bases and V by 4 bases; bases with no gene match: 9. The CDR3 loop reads CASSLPGTGVGETQYF. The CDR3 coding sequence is TGCGCCAGCAGCCTTCCCGGGACAGGGGTAGGAGAGACCCAGTACTTC.

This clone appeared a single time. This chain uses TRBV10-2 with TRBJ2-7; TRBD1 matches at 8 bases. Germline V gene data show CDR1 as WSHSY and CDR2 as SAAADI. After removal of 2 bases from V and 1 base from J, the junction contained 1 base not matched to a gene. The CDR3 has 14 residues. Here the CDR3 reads CASSERTGSYEQYF. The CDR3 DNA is TGCGCCAGCAGTGAGAGGACAGGGTCCTACGAGCAGTACTTC.

CDR3 in DNA: TGTGCCAGCAGCGTAGGAGGTCGGGGGACTCAAGAGACCCAGTACTTC. Translated: CASSVGGRGTQETQYF. The V call is TRBV9, the J call TRBJ2-5, with D maybe TRBD2 (6 bases). CDR1 and CDR2 from the germline V gene are SGDLS and YYNGEE. V was clipped by 0 bases and J by 2 bases, with 14 bases between them. This CDR3 is 16 amino acids long. Full variable domain (missing parts from reference TRBV9 and TRBJ2-5): DSGVTQTPKHLITATGQRVTLRCSPRSGDLSVYWYQQSLDQGLQFLIQYYNGEERAKGNILERFSAQQFPDLHSELNLSSLELGDSALYFCASSVGGRGTQETQYFGPGTRLLVL.

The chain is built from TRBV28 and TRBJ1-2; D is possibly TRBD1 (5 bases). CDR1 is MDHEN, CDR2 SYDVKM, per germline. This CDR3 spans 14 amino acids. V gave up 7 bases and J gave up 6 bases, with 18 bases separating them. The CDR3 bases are TGTGCCAGCACCCCTTCACAGGACGATCATGGCTACACCTTC. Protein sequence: CASTPSQDDHGYTF.

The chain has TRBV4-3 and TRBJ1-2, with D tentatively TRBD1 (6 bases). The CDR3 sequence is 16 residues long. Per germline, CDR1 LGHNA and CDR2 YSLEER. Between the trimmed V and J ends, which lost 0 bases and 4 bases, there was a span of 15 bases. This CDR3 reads CASSQDFTGPGYGYTF. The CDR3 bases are TGCGCCAGCAGCCAAGATTTTACAGGGCCAGGCTATGGCTACACCTTC.

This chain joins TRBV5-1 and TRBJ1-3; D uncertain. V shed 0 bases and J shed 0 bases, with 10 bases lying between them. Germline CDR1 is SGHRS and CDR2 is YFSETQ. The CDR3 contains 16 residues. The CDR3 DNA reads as TGCGCCAGCAGCTTGGGGACTTACAACTCTGGAAACACCATATATTTT. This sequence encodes CASSLGTYNSGNTIYF.